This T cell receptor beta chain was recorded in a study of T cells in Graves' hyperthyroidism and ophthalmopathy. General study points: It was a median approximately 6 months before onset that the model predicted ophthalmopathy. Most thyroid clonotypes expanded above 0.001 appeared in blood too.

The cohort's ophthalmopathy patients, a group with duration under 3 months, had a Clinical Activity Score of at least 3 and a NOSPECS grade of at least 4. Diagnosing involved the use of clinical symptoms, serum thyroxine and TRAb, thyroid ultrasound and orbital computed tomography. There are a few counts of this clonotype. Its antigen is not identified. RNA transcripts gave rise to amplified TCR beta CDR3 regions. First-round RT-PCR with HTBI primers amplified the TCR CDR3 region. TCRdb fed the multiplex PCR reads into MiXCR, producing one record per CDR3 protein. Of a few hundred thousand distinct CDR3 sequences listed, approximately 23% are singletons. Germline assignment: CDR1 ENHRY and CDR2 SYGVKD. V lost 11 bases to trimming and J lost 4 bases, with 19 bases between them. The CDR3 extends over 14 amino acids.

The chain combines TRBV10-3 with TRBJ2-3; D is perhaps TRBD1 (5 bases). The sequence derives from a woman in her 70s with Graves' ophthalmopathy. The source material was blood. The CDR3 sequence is CAPYGARCADTQYF. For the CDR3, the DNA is TGTGCCCCTTATGGGGCTAGGTGCGCAGATACGCAGTATTTT.